A single sample is the source of the 19 T cell receptor beta chains below, sequenced in a study of technical replicates of blood from a handful of donors. Generated by immunoSEQ multiplex PCR, the TCRdb table keeps only in-frame clones and is missing some. The table has about 73,000 clones, 93% seen once. Specimen: T cells isolated from PBMCs. The receptors were gathered from a human donor in good health.

The rearrangement joins TRBV27 to TRBJ2-2; D might be TRBD1 (6 bases). This CDR3 spans 14 amino acids. V was trimmed by 6 bases and J by 6 bases, leaving 14 bases between them. Germline V gene sequence: CDR1 MNHEY, CDR2 SMNVEV (reference sequence). DNA for the CDR3: TGTGCCAGCAGGGCAGGGCCAGGGGCCGGGGAGCTGTTTTTT. Amino acids: CASRAGPGAGELFF.

This clone has only one observation. This chain joins TRBV5-1 and TRBJ1-3; D is perhaps TRBD1 (5 bases). The germline V gene encodes CDR1 SGHRS and CDR2 YFSETQ. This CDR3 has 15 residues. The V end was cut by 4 bases, the J end by 3 bases, with 14 bases between. Here the CDR3 DNA reads TGCGCCAGCAGCAACGCCGGGGGATTTGGAAACACCATATATTTT. This codes for CASSNAGGFGNTIYF.

This chain uses TRBV9 with TRBJ1-2, with 8 bases that match TRBD1. V was pared by 4 bases and J by 4 bases, with 6 bases of the junction left unmatched. The CDR3 spans 14 residues. Germline assignment: CDR1 SGDLS and CDR2 YYNGEE. CDR3 sequence reads: CASSLGGTGYGYTF. The DNA for the CDR3 is TGTGCCAGCAGCCTCGGAGGGACAGGCTATGGCTACACCTTC.

The gene calls are TRBV2 and TRBJ2-1; D is possibly TRBD2 (6 bases). The CDR3 spans 14 residues. CDR1 and CDR2 from the germline V gene are SNHLY and FYNNEI. V was pared by 6 bases and J by 6 bases, with 15 bases between. In DNA, the CDR3 is TGTGCCAGCAGGCGAAATGGACTATTCAATGAGCAGTTCTTC. Encoded protein: CASRRNGLFNEQFF.

The rearrangement uses TRBV5-5 and TRBJ1-1; D may be TRBD1 (5 bases). The germline gives CDR1 SGHKS, CDR2 YYEKEE (reference sequence). The V end was cut by 3 bases, the J end by 5 bases, with 8 bases between. CDR3 size: 12 residues. The CDR3, as DNA: TGTGCCAGCAGCTCCGGGGGGACTGAAGCTTTCTTT. It translates to CASSSGGTEAFF.

V is TRBV6-5 and J is TRBJ2-5, with D hard to call. The CDR3 extends over 13 amino acids. The V end lost 2 bases, the J end lost 4 bases, and 8 bases lay between the germline ends. CDR1 is MNHEY, CDR2 SVGAGI, per germline. CDR3 protein: CASSYGGAETQYF. The CDR3 DNA is TGTGCCAGCAGTTACGGCGGTGCAGAGACCCAGTACTTC.

The V gene is TRBV2, the J gene TRBJ1-2; D is undetermined. The V and J ends lost 11 bases and 5 bases respectively, with 18 bases between them. Germline loops: CDR1 SNHLY, CDR2 FYNNEI. The CDR3 spans 13 residues. CDR3 sequence (DNA): TGTGCCTTTACCTTGAGGCGGATGTATGGCTACACCTTC. Translated: CAFTLRRMYGYTF.

The chain couples TRBV4-1 to TRBJ1-5, with 9 bases lining up with TRBD1. The germline V gene has CDR1 MGHRA and CDR2 YSYEKL. The CDR3 totals 18 residues. V lost 0 bases, J lost 2 bases, and 8 bases stayed unmatched. The chain's CDR3 is CASSQEPDRGGGNQPQHF. Here the CDR3 DNA reads TGCGCCAGCAGCCAAGAACCGGACAGGGGAGGGGGCAATCAGCCCCAGCATTTT.

The chain has TRBV6-5 and TRBJ2-7; no clear D. V shed 1 base and J shed 0 bases, with 7 bases lying between them. This CDR3 contains 14 residues. Germline CDR1 is MNHEY and CDR2 is SVGAGI. The CDR3 nucleotides read TGTGCCAGCAGTTACTTACGCGCCTCCTACGAGCAGTACTTC. Amino acid sequence: CASSYLRASYEQYF.

The chain is built from TRBV4-1 and TRBJ2-3; 14 bases align to TRBD2. The germline V gene encodes CDR1 MGHRA and CDR2 YSYEKL. There are 14 residues in the CDR3. V shed 4 bases, J shed 8 bases, and the junction held 2 bases outside the gene matches. DNA for the CDR3: TGCGCCAGCAGCCCTGGACTAGCGGGAGGTACGCAGTATTTT. Translating gives CASSPGLAGGTQYF.

The chain couples TRBV25-1 to TRBJ1-6, with D perhaps matching TRBD1 (5 bases). V dropped 6 bases and J dropped 8 bases, with 11 bases sitting between them. The CDR3 is 13 amino acids. Germline V lookup: CDR1 MGHDK, CDR2 SYGVNS. The CDR3 sequence: CASSDSLDSPLHF. The CDR3 DNA sequence: TGTGCCAGCAGCGACAGTTTGGATTCACCCCTCCACTTT.

CDR3 residues: CASDHSGFGTPNTGELFF. The CDR3 region has the DNA TGTGCCAGCGATCACAGTGGATTCGGTACTCCGAACACCGGGGAGCTGTTTTTT. The rearrangement joins TRBV28 to TRBJ2-2, with unresolved D. V was clipped by 8 bases and J by 0 bases, with 22 bases between them. The germline V gene has CDR1 MDHEN and CDR2 SYDVKM. The CDR3 totals 18 residues.

This clone occurred once. V and J are TRBV29-1 and TRBJ2-1, with 7 bases identical to TRBD2. The CDR3 runs to 12 residues. From germline, CDR1 is SQVTM and CDR2 ANQGSEA. The V gene end was trimmed by 8 bases and the J gene end by 9 bases; junction bases not matched to a gene: 10. CDR3 region: CSLMSGGGEQFF. CDR3 bases: TGCAGCCTAATGTCGGGGGGAGGTGAGCAGTTCTTC.

In this sample, this clone turned up once. The chain employs TRBV4-1 and TRBJ2-3, with TRBD2 matching over 12 bases. This CDR3 is 19 amino acids long. Germline V lookup: CDR1 MGHRA, CDR2 YSYEKL. The V gene end was trimmed by 0 bases and the J gene end by 4 bases; junction bases not matched to a gene: 11. CDR3 in amino acids: CASSQDGLAGGLSADTQYF. For the CDR3, the DNA is TGCGCCAGCAGCCAAGATGGCCTAGCGGGAGGGTTGTCAGCAGATACGCAGTATTTT.

The gene calls are TRBV23-1 and TRBJ1-2; the match to TRBD1 covers 8 bases. TRBV23-1 is an open reading frame whose function is uncertain. This CDR3 contains 15 residues. V lost 6 bases, J lost 7 bases, and 13 bases stayed unmatched. The CDR3: CASSLGTGPRFGYTF. The CDR3 region has the DNA TGCGCCAGCAGCCTCGGGACAGGCCCTCGCTTTGGCTACACCTTC.

The V and J genes are TRBV7-8 and TRBJ1-1, with a weak D call TRBD1 (5 bases). V lost 4 bases and J lost 0, with 6 bases in between. This CDR3 region has 13 residues. In germline, CDR1 is SGHVS, CDR2 FQNEAQ. CDR3 DNA sequence: TGTGCCAGCAGCTCCAGGGTGAACACTGAAGCTTTCTTT. The encoded protein is CASSSRVNTEAFF.

The rearrangement links TRBV7-9 to TRBJ2-7, with D tentatively TRBD2 (5 bases). The V end lost 1 base, the J end lost 9 bases, and 19 bases lay between the germline ends. The CDR3 contains 15 residues. Germline values: CDR1 SEHNR, CDR2 FQNEAQ (reference sequence). CDR3: CASSLDSSPGRRQYF. The CDR3 DNA sequence: TGTGCCAGCAGCTTAGACAGCTCTCCGGGAAGAAGGCAGTACTTC. Variable domain in full (rest from reference TRBV7-9 and TRBJ2-7): DTGVSQNPRHKITKRGQNVTFRCDPISEHNRLYWYRQTLGQGPEFLTYFQNEAQLEKSRLLSDRFSAERPKGSFSTLEIQRTEQGDSAMYLCASSLDSSPGRRQYFGPGTRLTVT.

The rearrangement uses TRBV14 and TRBJ1-1; D ambiguous. The CDR3 is made up of 12 amino acids. The V end lost 3 bases, the J end lost 9 bases, and 11 bases lay between the germline ends. CDR1 and CDR2 from the germline V gene are SGHDN and FVKESK. The CDR3 sequence is CASSHVLWQAFF. CDR3 DNA sequence: TGTGCCAGCAGCCACGTCCTCTGGCAAGCTTTCTTT.

This rearrangement joins TRBV6-5 to TRBJ1-2; 8 bases are a match to TRBD1. Trimming cost V 6 bases and J 8 bases; bases outside gene matches: 8. Germline CDR1 and CDR2: MNHEY and SVGAGI. This CDR3 is built from 13 residues. The CDR3 loop reads CASRPGQGGGYTF. Written as DNA, the CDR3 is TGTGCCAGCAGACCCGGACAGGGAGGCGGCTACACCTTC.